What follows are 5 T cell receptor beta chains derived from one specimen sequenced in a study of T cell responses to AZD1222 COVID-19 vaccine. The assay was immunoSEQ multiplex PCR, and TCRdb's table has in-frame clones only and misses some. The data contain approximately 94,000 clones, 80% to 90% of them singletons. The starting material was peripheral blood, obtained on day 0 of MenACWY control vaccination. These receptors came from an adult in good health.

The chain joins TRBV28 to TRBJ1-2; D is possibly TRBD1 (6 bases). Per the germline V gene, CDR1 is MDHEN and CDR2 is SYDVKM. The CDR3 has 12 residues. The V end was cut by 6 bases, the J end by 8 bases, with 13 bases between. The CDR3 region has the DNA TGTGCCAGCAGCCAAGGCGGGGGCGGCTACACCTTC. It yields the protein CASSQGGGGYTF.

The V gene is TRBV11-3, the J gene TRBJ2-7, with D perhaps assigned TRBD1 or TRBD2 (5 bases each). Germline V lookup: CDR1 SGHNT, CDR2 YENEEA. V lost 5 bases to trimming and J lost 2 bases, with 13 bases between them. The CDR3 loop spans 14 amino acids. CDR3 region: CASSLTGRAYEQYF. CDR3 bases: TGTGCCAGCAGCCTAACGGGACGGGCCTACGAGCAGTACTTC.

The CDR3 coding sequence is TGTGCCAGCGCAAGTCCCTGGGGGTTCTACGAGCAGTACTTC. Translated: CASASPWGFYEQYF. The J gene is TRBJ2-7, the V gene TRBV11-1, with D perhaps given as TRBD1 or TRBD2 (5 bases each). CDR1 SGHAT and CDR2 FQDESV come from the germline V gene (reference sequence). This CDR3 is built from 14 residues. V shed 8 bases and J shed 3 bases, with 17 bases lying between them.

The J gene is TRBJ1-2, the V gene TRBV28; 7 bases agree with TRBD1. Germline V gene lookup returns CDR1 MDHEN and CDR2 SYDVKM. The CDR3 has 14 amino acids. V was clipped by 5 bases and J by 0 bases; unmatched bases: 3. This CDR3 reads CASSRDSPNYGYTF. CDR3 bases: TGTGCCAGCAGTAGGGACAGTCCTAACTATGGCTACACCTTC.

This sequence joins TRBV9 and TRBJ2-3; tentatively, D is TRBD2 (5 bases). Germline CDR1 and CDR2: SGDLS and YYNGEE. The CDR3 is 16 residues long. Trimming removed 0 bases at V and 1 base at J, with 12 bases between. Here the CDR3 reads CASSVANLGGTDTQYF. In DNA, the CDR3 is TGTGCCAGCAGCGTAGCAAACCTCGGGGGCACAGATACGCAGTATTTT.